This T cell receptor beta chain was recovered during a study of CD8 T cells in Susac syndrome. Random hexamers were used to reverse transcribe the RNA input (about 0.5 to 1 ug). The method of amplification for TCR beta CDR3 was immunoSEQ multiplex PCR, covering 54 Vbeta and 13 Jbeta. TCRdb analysed the immunoSEQ multiplex PCR reads with MiXCR anew, one entry per CDR3 protein. This repertoire shows tens of thousands of distinct CDR3 sequences, approximately 94% found once; its top ten account for roughly 0.42%. CD8+ and CD4+ T cells were negatively isolated; TEMRA cells were FACS-enriched. Germline CDR1 reads LNHDA; CDR2 reads SQIVND (reference sequence). The CDR3 contains 13 residues. V was clipped by 7 bases and J by 6 bases, with 15 bases between them.

This chain joins TRBV19 and TRBJ1-2; tentatively, D is TRBD1 (5 bases). The sequenced sample was CD8+ T cells from PBMCs. This sequence was found in a human donor with multiple sclerosis. The CDR3 spells CASKARGWDGYTF. For the CDR3, the DNA is TGTGCCAGTAAAGCGCGGGGGTGGGATGGCTACACCTTC.